This T cell receptor (beta chain) was captured in a study of PD-1 blockade in classical Hodgkin lymphoma (dated by TCRdb to the early 2020s). Describing the broader study: Nivolumab dosing was 3 mg/kg intravenously every 2 weeks, continuing until either disease progression or unacceptable toxicity. The study used CyTOF and TCR beta sequencing to define a peripheral blood immune signature of response to PD-1 blockade in classical Hodgkin lymphoma.

According to the germline V gene, CDR1 reads MGHRA and CDR2 reads YSYEKL. Trimming costs V 4 bases and J 5 bases, and their ends lie 11 bases apart. Its CDR3 holds 13 amino acids, cysteine through phenylalanine. Kept here is only the CDR3 DNA, which spans 39 bases and is read in frame from base 1. In regard to this clone: Which antigen it targets is not known. Base qualities are not recorded, but no much larger clone differs from it by a single base.

The Qiagen DNeasy kit was used to extract genomic DNA from unsorted PBMCs and from the negatively selected CD4+ and CD8+ fractions. Using primers that anneal to V and J segments, immunoSEQ multiplex PCR amplified the TCR beta CDR3 regions. A synthetic immune receptor repertoire was used to minimize amplification bias, and any residual bias was removed computationally once sequencing was done. The authors' analysis ran thus. Custom Python scripts were used to quantify repertoire diversity as the Shannon entropy index. The unsorted, CD4+ and CD8+ repertoires were each analyzed separately, with the exception of combined analyses, where CD4+ and CD8+ sequences were merged in silico. A clone counted as expanded when the clone's frequency after treatment rose at least 2-fold relative to C1D1, and clones undetected at baseline were given a pseudocount of 0.5. Singleton clones were defined as clones with 0 or 1 copy at C1D1, and non-singleton clones were defined as clones with 2 or more copies. Clones expanded in unsorted samples were labelled as CD4+, CD8+ or unknown by matching protein sequences in sorted samples from the same patient. Diversity changes from C1D1 to C4D1 were tested in paired samples using Wilcoxon tests. The immuneACCESS repertoire file appears here via TCRdb, limited to in-frame rearrangements. These files lack a portion of the clones; in checked studies, under half of the deficit traces to unresolved V genes, and the cause of the others is not known. V, J and clone size are those of that table, while D and trimming were read from the DNA. In this sample the table shows over 45,000 clones, around 75% of which occur a single time. Roughly 16% of the sample is in the top ten clones.

The study at large found these results: A significant rise by C4D1 was seen in CD4+ but not CD8+ TCR diversity (p=0.0027 vs p=0.16), with the rise being most apparent in complete responders (p=0.02). Patients starting nivolumab less than 1 year after ASCT had lower diversity and were excluded from later analyses to avoid confounding by immune reconstitution. The study covered only a single clinical trial cohort, and the causes of the repertoire differences, possibly disease activity or prior therapy, were still not defined. Trial patients with a complete response had baseline diversity similar to that of newly diagnosed patients, while partial responders and progressors had significantly lower diversity. Baseline TCR diversity was reported to be lower in newly diagnosed patients than in healthy donors and to be lower still in relapsed/refractory patients.

This specimen's time point label, interpreted: cycle 2 day 1 (C2D1) of nivolumab. Relapse after autologous stem cell transplantation had occurred in all trial patients, and cohorts A, B and C were distinguished by prior brentuximab vedotin exposure. A total of around 59 patients with relapsed/refractory classical Hodgkin lymphoma made up the trial cohort, and each patient's best overall response was complete response, partial response or progressive disease. Trial patients were treated with single-agent nivolumab in the multi-cohort phase II CheckMate 205 trial. Best overall response was determined by an independent review committee according to the 2007 International Working Group response criteria. Trial PBMCs were obtained immediately prior to nivolumab initiation (C1D1) and on therapy at cycle 2 day 1 and cycle 4 day 1. Peripheral blood was collected in 8 mL Vacutainer Cell Preparation Tubes, from which PBMCs were isolated by centrifugation and then cryopreserved.

Sample: peripheral blood mononuclear cells (PBMCs), taken before the second cycle of nivolumab. Recombination joined TRBV4-1 with TRBJ2-5, with TRBD1 as a weak D call on 5 bases. This sequence was found in a human donor with classical Hodgkin lymphoma. The DNA is as follows: TGCGCCAGCAGCCTACAGGTAGGGGAGACCCAGTACTTC. Its coded protein is CASSLQVGETQYF.